Listed here are 23 T cell receptor beta chains from one sample, sequenced in a study of blood T cell repertoires in COVID-19. Libraries were prepared by immunoSEQ multiplex PCR; TCRdb keeps only in-frame clonotypes and omits some of them. The sample has 90,000 or so clones, roughly 90% seen once. Sequenced input: peripheral blood. The receptors shown here come from a man in his sixties with COVID-19, enrolled during active disease.

The chain employs TRBV9 and TRBJ2-2; TRBD1 might be the D (5 bases). V shed 5 bases and J shed 1 base, with 12 bases lying between them. Germline V gene sequence: CDR1 SGDLS, CDR2 YYNGEE. The CDR3 covers 15 residues. Written as DNA, the CDR3 is TGTGCCAGCAGTCGCCTCGGACAGAACACCGGGGAGCTGTTTTTT. Protein: CASSRLGQNTGELFF.

This chain connects TRBV5-1 to TRBJ1-2; D call uncertain. Germline V gene lookup returns CDR1 SGHRS and CDR2 YFSETQ. The V gene lost 6 bases and the J gene lost 4 bases, with 16 bases spanning the gap. The CDR3 consists of 14 residues. CDR3 residues: CASTPSATVYGYTF. The DNA of the CDR3 is TGCGCCAGCACCCCGAGTGCAACTGTCTATGGCTACACCTTC.

The chain combines TRBV5-1 with TRBJ2-5; 8 positions agree with TRBD1. Germline CDR1 SGHRS, CDR2 YFSETQ. The V segment lost 0 bases and the J segment 4 bases; nucleotides outside the gene matches: 5. The CDR3 is 15 residues long. The CDR3 DNA reads as TGCGCCAGCAGCTTGGGGGACAGGTTTTTAGAGACCCAGTACTTC. Translated: CASSLGDRFLETQYF.

This clone was counted once. V usage is TRBV19 and J usage is TRBJ1-4, with 9 bases that match TRBD1. The ends lost 5 bases at V and 7 bases at J; junction bases unmatched: 17. The length of the CDR3 is 18 residues. From germline, CDR1 is LNHDA and CDR2 SQIVND (reference sequence). CDR3 loop: CASSFQEGQGSIREKLFF. In nucleotides, the CDR3 is TGTGCCAGTAGTTTCCAAGAGGGACAGGGCTCGATACGTGAAAAACTGTTTTTT.

The chain couples TRBV10-3 to TRBJ2-1; 8 bases map to TRBD2. Looked up from germline, CDR1 is ENHRY and CDR2 is SYGVKD. The CDR3 loop spans 19 amino acids. V shed 4 bases, J shed 10 bases, and the junction held 24 bases outside the gene matches. CDR3 bases: TGTGCCATCAGTGCTCTAGGTCCAAGCGGGAGATCAATAGGGAAGGAGCAGTTCTTC. Translating gives CAISALGPSGRSIGKEQFF.

V usage is TRBV27 and J usage is TRBJ2-7; 7 positions agree with TRBD2. From germline, CDR1 is MNHEY and CDR2 SMNVEV (reference sequence). Trimming at V came to 6 bases and at J to 4 bases, leaving 9 bases not matched to a gene. CDR3 size: 14 residues. The CDR3 region is CASSRGRGWYEQYF. The CDR3 DNA follows: TGTGCCAGCAGCAGAGGGAGGGGTTGGTACGAGCAGTACTTC.

The rearrangement links TRBV5-8 to TRBJ2-1, with TRBD2 identical over 10 bases. Germline CDR1 is SGHTS and CDR2 is YDEGEE. Losses at the gene ends were 4 bases for V and 7 bases for J; bases not matched to a gene: 11. This CDR3 is 16 amino acids long. The CDR3 loop is CASSASGTSVLNEQFF. The DNA for the CDR3 is TGTGCCAGCAGCGCTTCCGGGACTAGCGTTTTAAATGAGCAGTTCTTC.

J is TRBJ1-4 and V is TRBV6-6; D may be TRBD1 (5 bases). Germline values: CDR1 MNHNY, CDR2 SVGAGI (reference sequence). Between the trimmed V and J ends, which lost 5 bases and 4 bases, there was a span of 8 bases. CDR3 length: 13 residues. CDR3 residues: CASSLQDNEKLFF. CDR3 coding DNA: TGTGCCAGCAGTCTACAGGATAATGAAAAACTGTTTTTT.

The CDR3 region is CASSEETNTEAFF. The CDR3 region has the DNA TGTGCCAGCAGTGAGGAGACGAACACTGAAGCTTTCTTT. This sequence joins TRBV2 and TRBJ1-1, with no clear D. CDR1 and CDR2 from the germline V gene are SNHLY and FYNNEI. This CDR3 contains 13 residues. V was clipped by 3 bases and J by 1 base, with 6 bases between them.

The chain employs TRBV30 and TRBJ2-2; maybe TRBD2 (6 bases). This CDR3 has 13 amino acids. CDR1 is GTSNPN, CDR2 SVGIG, per germline (reference sequence). Trimming stripped 0 bases from V and 7 bases from J, with 9 bases between. In DNA, the CDR3 is TGTGCCTGGAGTGTTTGGCGGGACGGGGAGCTGTTTTTT. Amino acid sequence: CAWSVWRDGELFF.

The CDR3 bases are TGTGCCAGCAGTTTCGCGCTAGATGGCTACACCTTC. Translated, it gives CASSFALDGYTF. The rearrangement uses TRBV12-3 or TRBV12-4 and TRBJ1-2; no clear D gene. V lost 3 bases to trimming and J lost 6 bases, with 8 bases between them. The CDR3 has 12 residues.

The chain uses TRBV6-6 and TRBJ1-4; D not resolved. This CDR3 spans 13 amino acids. Per germline, CDR1 MNHNY and CDR2 SVGAGI (reference sequence). V lost 5 bases and J lost 8, with 12 bases in between. For the CDR3, the DNA is TGTGCCAGCAGTATCTCAGGAGGGGAAAAACTGTTTTTT. Translated, it gives CASSISGGEKLFF.

The chain joins TRBV28 to TRBJ2-7; D gene unclear. Germline V gene sequence: CDR1 MDHEN, CDR2 SYDVKM. Trimming cost V 6 bases and J 6 bases, with 15 bases left between them. The CDR3 is 13 amino acids. The CDR3 DNA reads as TGTGCCAGCAGACTGTCTTTTGGAGCCGAGCAGTACTTC. Translating it yields CASRLSFGAEQYF.

This sequence joins TRBV6-5 and TRBJ1-1, with D possibly being TRBD1 (6 bases). The V gene's germline CDR1 is MNHEY and CDR2 SVGAGI. The V end was cut by 6 bases, the J end by 4 bases, with 12 bases between. The CDR3 spans 13 residues. CDR3 sequence (DNA): TGTGCCAGCAGACAAACAGGGAGCACTGAAGCTTTCTTT. Amino acids: CASRQTGSTEAFF.

The chain recombines TRBV30 with TRBJ2-3; the match to TRBD2 covers 10 bases. Germline lookup yields CDR1 GTSNPN and CDR2 SVGIG (reference sequence). The J segment lost 6 bases and the V segment lost 3 bases, leaving 9 bases of the junction unmatched. The length of the CDR3 is 15 residues. As DNA, the CDR3 is TGTGCCTGGAGCGGAGCGGGAGGGCCCTCGGATACGCAGTATTTT. As protein: CAWSGAGGPSDTQYF.

The chain couples TRBV10-1 to TRBJ1-3; D gene uncertain. V was pared by 0 bases and J by 0 bases, with 3 bases between. This CDR3 has 14 amino acids. Germline loops: CDR1 WNHNN, CDR2 SYGVQD (reference sequence). CDR3 sequence reads: CASSESSSGNTIYF. CDR3 nucleotide sequence: TGCGCCAGCAGTGAGTCGAGCTCTGGAAACACCATATATTTT.

The V and J genes are TRBV29-1 and TRBJ1-2, with 7 bases aligning to TRBD1. Germline V gene data show CDR1 as SQVTM and CDR2 as ANQGSEA. V gave up 1 base and J gave up 2 bases; unmatched junction bases: 1. This CDR3 is built from 13 residues. The CDR3 loop is CSVEVRGNYGYTF. As DNA, the CDR3 is TGCAGCGTTGAAGTCAGGGGGAACTATGGCTACACCTTC. The whole variable domain, remainder taken from reference TRBV29-1 and TRBJ1-2, is SAVISQKPSRDICQRGTSLTIQCQVDSQVTMMFWYRQQPGQSLTLIATANQGSEATYESGFVIDKFPISRPNLTFSTLTVSNMSPEDSSIYLCSVEVRGNYGYTFGSGTRLTVV.

This sequence joins TRBV19 and TRBJ2-6; D is possibly TRBD2 (6 bases). Germline V CDR1 and CDR2: LNHDA, SQIVND (reference sequence). The CDR3 is 17 residues long. Trimming pared 9 bases from V and 0 bases from J, leaving 18 bases between. Here the CDR3 reads CASARDWRASGANVLTF. CDR3 DNA: TGTGCCAGCGCACGGGATTGGAGGGCCTCTGGGGCCAACGTCCTGACTTTC.

CDR3 sequence reads: CASSRTSGKTTQYF. CDR3 nucleotides: TGTGCCAGCAGTAGGACTAGCGGGAAGACAACGCAGTATTTT. The chain has TRBV27 and TRBJ2-3; 12 nucleotides agree with TRBD2. The V gene end was trimmed by 5 bases and the J gene end by 9 bases; junction bases not matched to a gene: 6. This CDR3 comprises 14 residues. The germline V gene encodes CDR1 MNHEY and CDR2 SMNVEV (reference sequence).

This chain uses TRBV10-3 with TRBJ2-7, with TRBD2 matching over 7 bases. Germline CDR1 reads ENHRY; CDR2 reads SYGVKD. Trimming took 11 bases from V and 2 from J; bases not matched to a gene: 12. CDR3 size: 14 residues. The CDR3 DNA sequence: TGTGCCGCCAGGAGCGGGGTACTCCCCTACGAGCAGTACTTC. It specifies CAARSGVLPYEQYF.

This chain uses TRBV5-1 with TRBJ1-1; D perhaps matches TRBD1 (5 bases). V was pared by 4 bases and J by 4 bases, with 14 bases between. The CDR3 has 14 residues. CDR1 and CDR2 from the germline V gene are SGHRS and YFSETQ. The CDR3 region has the DNA TGCGCCAGCAGCCCGGGCGGGGCCTCCACTGAAGCTTTCTTT. Its translation: CASSPGGASTEAFF.

The J gene is TRBJ1-1, the V gene TRBV7-9, with a weak D call TRBD1 (6 bases). CDR3 length: 15 amino acids. The V end was cut by 5 bases, the J end by 7 bases, with 20 bases between. Germline V gene sequence: CDR1 SEHNR, CDR2 FQNEAQ (reference sequence). The CDR3 loop reads CASSLGGGALFEAFF. DNA of the CDR3: TGTGCCAGCAGCCTAGGAGGGGGGGCCCTATTTGAAGCTTTCTTT.

The chain joins TRBV28 to TRBJ1-5, with D possibly TRBD1 on 5 matching bases. The CDR3 extends over 16 amino acids. Between the trimmed V and J ends, which lost 4 bases and 3 bases, there was a span of 16 bases. Germline CDR1 reads MDHEN; CDR2 reads SYDVKM. CDR3 loop: CASSSAGGTFNQPQHF. CDR3 sequence (DNA): TGTGCCAGCAGTTCCGCGGGGGGGACCTTCAATCAGCCCCAGCATTTT.